These 27 T cell receptor beta chains originate from one sample sequenced in a study of CD8 T cells in Susac syndrome. Random-hexamer reverse transcription was applied to roughly 0.5 to 1 ug RNA. TCRdb called the immunoSEQ multiplex PCR reads again in MiXCR, with one record for every CDR3 protein. The sample records about 180,000 distinct CDR3 sequences, about 96% being singletons. Sequenced material: CD4+ T cells from PBMCs. The source is a human donor with Susac syndrome.

V is TRBV29-1 and J is TRBJ1-2; perhaps TRBD1 as D (6 bases). This CDR3 region has 11 residues. The germline V gene encodes CDR1 SQVTM and CDR2 ANQGSEA. The V gene lost 7 bases and the J gene lost 7 bases, with 13 bases spanning the gap. DNA for the CDR3: TGCAGCGATTTTACAGGGTTTGGCTACACCTTC. Translating gives CSDFTGFGYTF. The variable domain in full, completed from reference TRBV29-1 and TRBJ1-2, reads SAVISQKPSRDICQRGTSLTIQCQVDSQVTMMFWYRQQPGQSLTLIATANQGSEATYESGFVIDKFPISRPNLTFSTLTVSNMSPEDSSIYLCSDFTGFGYTFGSGTRLTVV.

The chain combines TRBV12-3 or TRBV12-4 with TRBJ1-5; TRBD1 matches at 7 bases. V shed 5 bases and J 3 bases; nucleotides not matched to a gene: 4. CDR3 length: 14 amino acids. This CDR3 reads CASSTDRVNQPQHF. The CDR3 DNA reads as TGTGCCAGCAGTACCGACAGGGTCAATCAGCCCCAGCATTTT.

This clonotype appeared a single time. The V call is TRBV30, the J call TRBJ1-2, with TRBD1 matching 8 bases. The trim removed 1 base at V and 5 bases at J, leaving 3 bases unmatched. The CDR3 covers 13 residues. Per the germline V gene, CDR1 is GTSNPN and CDR2 is SVGIG (reference sequence). CDR3 nucleotides: TGTGCCTGGAGTGCGGGACAGGTTTATGGCTACACCTTC. Its protein product is CAWSAGQVYGYTF.

This rearrangement joins TRBV7-2 to TRBJ1-2, with a tentative D call TRBD1 (5 bases). Germline assignment: CDR1 SGHTA and CDR2 FQGNSA. V was pared by 6 bases and J by 2 bases, with 16 bases between. This CDR3 region has 15 residues. Here the CDR3 DNA reads TGTGCCAGCAGACGGAACCCCGACAGAAACTATGGCTACACCTTC. This translates into CASRRNPDRNYGYTF.

In this sample, this clonotype turned up once. The genes are TRBV20-1 and TRBJ2-3, with no clear D. CDR3 length: 16 amino acids. The germline gives CDR1 DFQATT, CDR2 SNEGSKA (reference sequence). Trimming left V 6 bases short and J 6 bases short, with 25 bases between. DNA for the CDR3: TGCAGTGCCCAATTCAGGACCGGGTCAGGATCGGATACGCAGTATTTT. Translation: CSAQFRTGSGSDTQYF.

This chain joins TRBV5-1 and TRBJ2-1; D may match TRBD1 or TRBD2 (5 bases each). V lost 5 bases and J lost 2, with 5 bases in between. Germline loops: CDR1 SGHRS, CDR2 YFSETQ. The CDR3 runs 12 residues. The CDR3 loop reads CASRGAYNEQFF. DNA of the CDR3: TGCGCCAGCAGGGGGGCCTACAATGAGCAGTTCTTC.

The chain has TRBV20-1 and TRBJ2-3, with TRBD2 identical over 10 bases. The germline V gene encodes CDR1 DFQATT and CDR2 SNEGSKA (reference sequence). J gave up 0 bases and V 3 bases, and 3 bases lay outside the gene matches. This CDR3 region has 15 residues. In DNA, the CDR3 is TGCAGTGCTAGCGGACTAGCGGCTAGCACAGATACGCAGTATTTT. Translated: CSASGLAASTDTQYF.

Here the CDR3 DNA reads TGCGCCAGCAGTTTCCAGGGGAAGGAAAACATTCAGTACTTC. Protein sequence: CASSFQGKENIQYF. This rearrangement joins TRBV5-1 to TRBJ2-4; the D gene is possibly TRBD1 (6 bases). Per the germline V gene, CDR1 is SGHRS and CDR2 is YFSETQ. The V gene lost 5 bases and the J gene lost 5 bases, with 14 bases spanning the gap. The CDR3 runs 14 residues.

The chain carries TRBV7-2 and TRBJ2-1; D call uncertain. Germline lookup yields CDR1 SGHTA and CDR2 FQGNSA. This CDR3 has 13 residues. The V end lost 1 base, the J end lost 6 bases, and 7 bases lay between the germline ends. The CDR3 spells CASSLVPPNEQFF. CDR3 nucleotides: TGTGCCAGCAGCTTAGTACCCCCCAATGAGCAGTTCTTC.

This chain joins TRBV5-6 and TRBJ2-3; tentative D call: TRBD2 (7 bases). This CDR3 is 14 amino acids long. Trimming left V 6 bases short and J 7 bases short, with 18 bases between. Germline loops: CDR1 SGHDT, CDR2 YYEEEE. The CDR3: CASTDRTSRYTQYF. The CDR3 coding sequence is TGTGCCAGCACCGACAGGACTAGTCGGTATACGCAGTATTTT.

The chain has TRBV27 and TRBJ2-1, with D tentatively TRBD1 or TRBD2 (5 bases each). Trimming shortened V by 7 bases and J by 0 bases, and 13 bases separated the two germline ends. The CDR3 is 15 amino acids. CDR1 is MNHEY and CDR2 is SMNVEV in the germline V gene (reference sequence). The CDR3 DNA sequence: TGTGCCAGCAATAGGGGACGGAGCTCCTACAATGAGCAGTTCTTC. This translates into CASNRGRSSYNEQFF.

This clonotype was found a few times. This chain links TRBV7-8 with TRBJ2-1; D is unclear. The CDR3 is made up of 11 amino acids. The V gene's germline CDR1 is SGHVS and CDR2 FQNEAQ. Trimming took 1 base from V and 5 from J, leaving 0 bases between them. In DNA form, the CDR3 reads TGTGCCAGCAGCTTAGACAATGAGCAGTTCTTC. Its protein is CASSLDNEQFF.

The chain couples TRBV30 to TRBJ1-1, with a tentative D call TRBD1 (5 bases). This CDR3 comprises 14 residues. The ends were cut back, 3 bases at V and 4 bases at J, with 15 bases in the middle. Germline loops: CDR1 GTSNPN, CDR2 SVGIG (reference sequence). CDR3 nucleotides: TGTGCCTGGAGCATGGGTCAGGGTGCCACTGAAGCTTTCTTT. Translated: CAWSMGQGATEAFF.

This rearrangement joins TRBV19 to TRBJ1-5; the D gene is possibly TRBD1 (5 bases). Germline assignment: CDR1 LNHDA and CDR2 SQIVND (reference sequence). The CDR3 sequence is 16 residues long. The V and J ends lost 6 bases and 4 bases respectively, with 19 bases between them. The CDR3 region has the DNA TGTGCCAGTAGGACGGGGGTCGGGTGGGGGAATCAGCCCCAGCATTTT. It codes for CASRTGVGWGNQPQHF.

This clonotype was detected only once. V is TRBV20-1 and J is TRBJ2-3; D is possibly TRBD2 (7 bases). The CDR3 length is 15 residues. CDR1 DFQATT and CDR2 SNEGSKA come from the germline V gene (reference sequence). Between the trimmed V and J ends, which lost 6 bases and 2 bases, there was a span of 18 bases. In nucleotides, the CDR3 is TGCAGTGCCCAGACCCGGGGGGCATCCACAGATACGCAGTATTTT. This translates into CSAQTRGASTDTQYF.

This rearrangement joins TRBV5-1 to TRBJ2-6; D gene ambiguous. From germline, CDR1 is SGHRS and CDR2 YFSETQ. V was pared by 0 bases and J by 0 bases, with 4 bases between. The CDR3 contains 15 residues. The CDR3: CASSLAPSGANVLTF. The CDR3 nucleotides are TGCGCCAGCAGCTTGGCCCCCTCTGGGGCCAACGTCCTGACTTTC.

The V and J genes are TRBV3-1 and TRBJ1-1; 7 bases align to TRBD1. The CDR3 is made up of 14 amino acids. CDR1 and CDR2 from the germline V gene are LGHDT and YNNKEL (reference sequence). J was trimmed by 7 bases and V by 3 bases; bases with no gene match: 8. This chain's CDR3 is CASSHRQGGGEAFF. The CDR3 DNA reads TGTGCCAGCAGCCATAGACAGGGAGGGGGTGAAGCTTTCTTT.

The CDR3 nucleotides are TGCGCCAGCAGCCAAGATAACAGGGGAGTCTATGGCTACACCTTC. It translates to CASSQDNRGVYGYTF. This sequence joins TRBV4-1 and TRBJ1-2, with 7 bases identical to TRBD1. V gave up 0 bases and J gave up 4 bases; unmatched junction bases: 5. Germline values: CDR1 MGHRA, CDR2 YSYEKL. The CDR3 extends over 15 amino acids.

CDR3 region: CASRVTGDHNEQFF. In DNA form, the CDR3 reads TGTGCCAGCAGGGTTACAGGGGACCACAATGAGCAGTTCTTC. The rearrangement links TRBV11-1 to TRBJ2-1, with 7 bases fitting TRBD1. This CDR3 is 14 amino acids long. CDR1 is SGHAT and CDR2 is FQDESV in the germline V gene (reference sequence). V dropped 6 bases and J dropped 5; count of bases not matched to a gene: 7.

J is TRBJ2-7 and V is TRBV27; 7 bases agree with TRBD1. This CDR3 has 14 amino acids. J lost 3 bases, V lost 8 bases, and 10 bases had no gene match. The germline gives CDR1 MNHEY, CDR2 SMNVEV (reference sequence). The CDR3 nucleotides are TGTGCCAGCGGAAAGACAGGGAACAGCTACGAGCAGTACTTC. Its protein is CASGKTGNSYEQYF.

The J gene is TRBJ2-4, the V gene TRBV20-1, with a weak D call TRBD2 (6 bases). Trimming stripped 0 bases from V and 14 bases from J, with 20 bases between. The CDR3 length is 14 residues. Germline V gene sequence: CDR1 DFQATT, CDR2 SNEGSKA (reference sequence). The CDR3: CSARDRSGGANKYF. Written as DNA, the CDR3 is TGCAGTGCTAGAGATCGTAGCGGAGGAGCCAACAAGTACTTC.

This clonotype occurred once. V gene TRBV5-4 combines with J gene TRBJ1-3; D is uncertain. The CDR3 is made up of 15 amino acids. The V end was cut by 2 bases, the J end by 4 bases, with 13 bases between. Germline lookup yields CDR1 SGHNT and CDR2 YYREEE (reference sequence). CDR3 DNA: TGTGCCAGCAGCTTAGATCCGGGCGCGGGAAACACCATATATTTT. Its protein product is CASSLDPGAGNTIYF.

The chain employs TRBV29-1 and TRBJ2-3; 7 nucleotides line up with TRBD2. The CDR3 is made up of 14 amino acids. Germline V lookup: CDR1 SQVTM, CDR2 ANQGSEA. Germline trimming cut 4 bases from V and 2 bases from J; bases unmatched to any gene: 6. The CDR3 loop is CSVGTRDNTDTQYF. The CDR3 DNA reads as TGCAGCGTTGGGACTAGGGATAACACAGATACGCAGTATTTT.

The chain has TRBV4-3 and TRBJ1-1; no clear D. CDR1 is LGHNA and CDR2 is YSLEER in the germline V gene. The CDR3 totals 13 residues. Trimming removed 0 bases at V and 7 bases at J, with 9 bases between. CDR3 sequence reads: CASSQDRTFEAFF. The CDR3 nucleotides are TGCGCCAGCAGCCAAGACAGGACCTTTGAAGCTTTCTTT.

The CDR3 sequence: CSVRRTSTQYF. In nucleotides, the CDR3 is TGCAGCGTTCGTAGGACGAGTACCCAGTACTTC. J is TRBJ2-5 and V is TRBV29-1, with D hard to call. This CDR3 has 11 residues. Germline-derived CDR1 and CDR2 are SQVTM and ANQGSEA. The ends were cut back, 5 bases at V and 8 bases at J, with 12 bases in the middle.

V gene TRBV30 combines with J gene TRBJ2-7; tentatively, D is TRBD1 or TRBD2 (5 bases each). The CDR3 length is 14 residues. The germline gives CDR1 GTSNPN, CDR2 SVGIG (reference sequence). V was shortened by 3 bases and J by 6 bases, with 18 bases between the two germline ends. CDR3 nucleotide sequence: TGTGCCTGGAGCGGTATTAGCGCTAGGGGCGAGCAGTACTTC. Translated, it gives CAWSGISARGEQYF.

V is TRBV18 and J is TRBJ1-1; D gene unclear. CDR1 KGHSH and CDR2 LQKENI come from the germline V gene. The V gene lost 4 bases and the J gene lost 0 bases, with 12 bases spanning the gap. CDR3 size: 15 residues. The CDR3 DNA is TGTGCCAGCTCACGTATGAGGGTTATGAACACTGAAGCTTTCTTT. This sequence encodes CASSRMRVMNTEAFF. Filled out from reference TRBV18 and TRBJ1-1, the complete variable domain reads NAGVMQNPRHLVRRRGQEARLRCSPMKGHSHVYWYRQLPEEGLKFMVYLQKENIIDESGMPKERFSAEFPKEGPSILRIQQVVRGDSAAYFCASSRMRVMNTEAFFGQGTRLTVV.